The entry below gives a single T cell receptor (beta chain) sequence along with its context. The antigen it binds to is not known. Base qualities are missing; no much larger clone stands one base away. Every donor was a healthy Caucasian. The twin cohort comprised three pairs of female monozygotic twins, all aged roughly 18 to 29 years. CD4+ and CD8+ T cell populations were isolated with positive isolation kits from Invitrogen. This sample is part of a study of identical twins (dated by TCRdb to 2016 to 2018). Some background on the complete study: To test whether fetal clonotypes persist, this study deep-sequenced TCR alpha and beta repertoires from monozygotic twins, from unrelated adults of various ages, and from cord blood. Replicate twin experiments were performed at different times using different library preparation protocols to rule out contamination. Study-level results and caveats: Because the same donors could not be followed over many years, conclusions were based on cross-sectional statistical analysis. Fewer insertions were carried by abundant cord blood beta clonotypes, a similar but weaker trend appeared in young adult naive repertoires, and no such trend appeared in memory repertoires. In monozygotic twins, recombination models systematically underestimated out-of-frame TCR alpha sharing, but the models matched the sharing seen between unrelated individuals. Invariant T cells such as MAIT and iNKT could partly confound zero-insertion analyses, though diverse VJ usage argued against this for most clonotypes. Compared with coincidental sharing between unrelated individuals, out-of-frame TCR alpha sequences shared between twins had an excess of sequences with low generation probability. Excess twin sharing in beta out-of-frame sequences was weaker because fewer shared sequences lowered the signal-to-noise ratio.

Library prep was done by 5' RACE. The sample was run on an Illumina HiSeq 2000. A universal primer binding site was introduced by template switching, and a unique molecular identifier was present in the final cDNA, enabling accurate counting of TCR cDNA molecules. Specific primers in the conserved constant-segment region were used to synthesize first-strand cDNA for TCR alpha and beta chains. Each cDNA library was double barcoded, with a SMART-Mk sample barcode plus Illumina barcodes, to control for contamination. TruSeq adapter sequences and Illumina sample barcodes were added in two successive PCR steps. Sequencing of the TCR alpha and beta cDNA libraries was done on the Illumina HiSeq platform using custom primers. The paper's processing steps were these. MiGEC processed the raw reads to extract unique molecular identifiers, while MiXCR was used to determine the CDR3 positions. Recombination models were inferred per individual with the repgenHMM and IGoR tools using an EM algorithm. Shared clonotypes were analyzed with the tcR package in R, and sharing was normalized by the product of cloneset sizes. To study raw recombination without the effects of thymic and clonal selection, out-of-frame nonproductive sequences were analyzed. TCRdb trimmed public reads at Q25 via fastp, called clones via MiXCR and kept in-frame beta chains. Rows are combined by CDR3 protein, so each entry shows the most common genes and DNA. In this record, the V and J calls reflect TCRdb's handling and not the investigators' own analysis. The sample includes 250,000 to 350,000 distinct CDR3 sequences, with roughly 9% observed a single time. The ten biggest clones cover approximately 6.6% of the sample.

Trimming takes 1 base from V and 0 bases from J, and the germline ends sit 10 bases apart. CDR1 and CDR2 were assigned from the germline V gene as MDHEN and SYDVKM. The CDR3 contains 16 residues, cysteine and phenylalanine counted. Only the CDR3 DNA is retained, 48 bases long and in frame from the first base. These data also featured in a second study, about yellow fever vaccine responses in identical twins. As the second paper documents: The authors reported that the T cell response to vaccination in identical twins appeared partly convergent and partly personalized. In identical twins, the study followed T cell clones that responded to the vaccine with precision.

Sequencing used CD8+ T cells sorted from blood. The TCR comes from a woman in her late teens or twenties in good health. The chain couples TRBV28 to TRBJ2-1; no D gene call is confident. CDR3 region: CASSLYQRSSYNEQFF. The nucleotide sequence reads TGTGCCAGCAGTTTATATCAGAGAAGCTCCTACAATGAGCAGTTCTTC.